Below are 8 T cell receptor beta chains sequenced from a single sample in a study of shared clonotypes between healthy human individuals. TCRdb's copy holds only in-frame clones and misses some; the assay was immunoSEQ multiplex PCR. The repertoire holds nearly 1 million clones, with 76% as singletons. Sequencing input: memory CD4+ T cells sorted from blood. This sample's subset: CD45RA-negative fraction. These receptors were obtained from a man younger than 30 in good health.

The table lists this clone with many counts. The CDR3 is CASSVSPRFSSYEQYF. The CDR3 nucleotides are TGTGCCAGCAGCGTTAGTCCCAGGTTCAGCTCCTACGAGCAGTACTTC. J is TRBJ2-7 and V is TRBV7-8, with D uncertain. With 5 bases removed from V and 0 bases from J, the gap between germline ends came to 17 bases. This CDR3 spans 16 amino acids. Germline CDR1 and CDR2: SGHVS and FQNEAQ.

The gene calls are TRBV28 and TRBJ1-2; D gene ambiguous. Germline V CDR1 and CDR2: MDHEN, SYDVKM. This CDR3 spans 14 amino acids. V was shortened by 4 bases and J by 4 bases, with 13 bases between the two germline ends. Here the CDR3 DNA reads TGTGCCAGCAGTTCCTGGGAGGGTGGCTATGGCTACACCTTC. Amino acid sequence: CASSSWEGGYGYTF.

The DNA for the CDR3 is TGTGCCTGGAGTCTCCGGGCGCTTGAAGCTTTCTTT. The encoded protein is CAWSLRALEAFF. This chain joins TRBV30 and TRBJ1-1; no reliable D call. V was clipped by 2 bases and J by 7 bases, with 11 bases between them. Per germline, CDR1 GTSNPN and CDR2 SVGIG (reference sequence). CDR3 length: 12 residues.

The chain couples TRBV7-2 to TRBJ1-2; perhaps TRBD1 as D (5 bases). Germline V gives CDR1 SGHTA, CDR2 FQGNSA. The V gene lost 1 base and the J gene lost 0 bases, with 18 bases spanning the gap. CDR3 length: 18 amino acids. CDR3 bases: TGTGCCAGCAGCTTAGTTCCAGTCAGGCAGGGAGCTAACTATGGCTACACCTTC. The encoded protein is CASSLVPVRQGANYGYTF.

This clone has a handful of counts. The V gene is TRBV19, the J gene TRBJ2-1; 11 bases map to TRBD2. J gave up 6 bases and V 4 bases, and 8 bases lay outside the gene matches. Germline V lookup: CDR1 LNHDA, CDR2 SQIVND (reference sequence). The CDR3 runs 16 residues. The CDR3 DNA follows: TGTGCCAGTAGTACGGTAGCGGGAGGGACCGGCAATGAGCAGTTCTTC. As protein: CASSTVAGGTGNEQFF.

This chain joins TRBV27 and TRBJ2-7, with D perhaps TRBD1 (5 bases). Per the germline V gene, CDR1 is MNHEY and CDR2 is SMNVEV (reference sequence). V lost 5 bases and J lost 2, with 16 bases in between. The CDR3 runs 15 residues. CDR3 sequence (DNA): TGTGCCAGCAGTCAAGACAGAAGGGGAACCTACGAGCAGTACTTC. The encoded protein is CASSQDRRGTYEQYF.

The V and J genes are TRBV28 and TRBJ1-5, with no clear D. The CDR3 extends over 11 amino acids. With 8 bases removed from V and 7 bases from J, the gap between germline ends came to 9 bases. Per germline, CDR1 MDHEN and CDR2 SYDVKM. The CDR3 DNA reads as TGTGCCAGCGGGGTCCGCCAGCCCCAGCATTTT. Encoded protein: CASGVRQPQHF. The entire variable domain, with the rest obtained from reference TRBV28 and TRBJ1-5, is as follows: DVKVTQSSRYLVKRTGEKVFLECVQDMDHENMFWYRQDPGLGLRLIYFSYDVKMKEKGDIPEGYSVSREKKERFSLILESASTNQTSMYLCASGVRQPQHFGDGTRLSIL.

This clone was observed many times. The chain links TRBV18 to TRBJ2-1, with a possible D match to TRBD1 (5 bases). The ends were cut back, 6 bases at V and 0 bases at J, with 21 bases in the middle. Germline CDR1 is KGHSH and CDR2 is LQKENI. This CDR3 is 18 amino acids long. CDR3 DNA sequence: TGTGCCAGCTCGCCCGGGTCTGGGGCAGGTGGCTCCTACAATGAGCAGTTCTTC. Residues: CASSPGSGAGGSYNEQFF. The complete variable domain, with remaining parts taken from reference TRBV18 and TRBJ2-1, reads NAGVMQNPRHLVRRRGQEARLRCSPMKGHSHVYWYRQLPEEGLKFMVYLQKENIIDESGMPKERFSAEFPKEGPSILRIQQVVRGDSAAYFCASSPGSGAGGSYNEQFFGPGTRLTVL.